The clone carrying this T cell receptor beta chain turned up a few times. V was cut by 0 bases and J by 2 bases, with 11 bases left in between. The CDR3 has 15 residues. Germline V CDR1 and CDR2: SGHTA, FQGNSA. PBMCs were obtained from approximately 10 ml fresh peripheral blood. These data come from a study of T cells in Graves' hyperthyroidism and ophthalmopathy. Study-wide context: The authors collected peripheral blood at initial diagnosis, before any treatment.

Amplification of TCR beta CDR3 regions used RNA as the template. HTBI primers were used for first-round RT-PCR of the TCR CDR3. TCRdb re-derived calls from the multiplex PCR reads in MiXCR, one entry per CDR3 protein. The data contain about half a million distinct CDR3 sequences, approximately 23% of them singletons. The rearrangement links TRBV7-2 to TRBJ2-7, with unresolved D. This TCR came from a woman in her seventies with Graves' ophthalmopathy. Material for sequencing was blood. The CDR3 DNA sequence: TGTGCCAGCAGCTTAGCGGCGAGTCGGACCTACGAGCAGTACTTC. Encoded protein: CASSLAASRTYEQYF.